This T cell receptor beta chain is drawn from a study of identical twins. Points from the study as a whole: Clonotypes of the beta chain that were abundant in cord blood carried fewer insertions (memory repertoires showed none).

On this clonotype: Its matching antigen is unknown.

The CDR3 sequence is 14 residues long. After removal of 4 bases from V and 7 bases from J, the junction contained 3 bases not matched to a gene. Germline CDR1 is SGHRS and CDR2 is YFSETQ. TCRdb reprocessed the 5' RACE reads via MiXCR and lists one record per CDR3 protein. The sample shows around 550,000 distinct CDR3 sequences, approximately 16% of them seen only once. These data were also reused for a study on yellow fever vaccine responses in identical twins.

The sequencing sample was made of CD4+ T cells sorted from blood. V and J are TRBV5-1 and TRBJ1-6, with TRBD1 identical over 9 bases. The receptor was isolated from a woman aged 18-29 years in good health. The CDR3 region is CASSRDRENSPLHF. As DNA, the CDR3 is TGCGCCAGCAGCCGGGACAGGGAGAATTCACCCCTCCACTTT.